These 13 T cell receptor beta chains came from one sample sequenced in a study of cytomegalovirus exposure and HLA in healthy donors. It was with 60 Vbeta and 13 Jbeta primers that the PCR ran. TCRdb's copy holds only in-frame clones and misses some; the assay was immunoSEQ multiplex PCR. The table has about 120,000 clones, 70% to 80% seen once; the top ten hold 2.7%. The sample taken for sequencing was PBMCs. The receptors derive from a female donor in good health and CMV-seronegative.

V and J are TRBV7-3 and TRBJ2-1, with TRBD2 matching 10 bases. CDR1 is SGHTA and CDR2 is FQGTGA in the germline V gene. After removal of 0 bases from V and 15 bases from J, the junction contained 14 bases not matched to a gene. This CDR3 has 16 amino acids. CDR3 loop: CASSLTGGLAASGAFF. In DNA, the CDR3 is TGTGCCAGCAGCTTAACCGGAGGACTAGCGGCTTCGGGTGCGTTCTTC.

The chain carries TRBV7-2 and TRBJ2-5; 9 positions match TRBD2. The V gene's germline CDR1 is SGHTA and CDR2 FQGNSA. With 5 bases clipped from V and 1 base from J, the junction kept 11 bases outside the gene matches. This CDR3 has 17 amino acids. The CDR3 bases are TGTGCCAGCAGCCTACTATCGTCGACTAGCGGCCAAGAGACCCAGTACTTC. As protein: CASSLLSSTSGQETQYF.

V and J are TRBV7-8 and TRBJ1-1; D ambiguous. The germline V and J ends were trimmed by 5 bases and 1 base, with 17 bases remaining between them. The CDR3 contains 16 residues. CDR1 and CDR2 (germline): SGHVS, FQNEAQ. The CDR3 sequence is CASSTPVGRSNTEAFF. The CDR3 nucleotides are TGTGCCAGCAGCACGCCCGTGGGCAGGTCGAACACTGAAGCTTTCTTT.

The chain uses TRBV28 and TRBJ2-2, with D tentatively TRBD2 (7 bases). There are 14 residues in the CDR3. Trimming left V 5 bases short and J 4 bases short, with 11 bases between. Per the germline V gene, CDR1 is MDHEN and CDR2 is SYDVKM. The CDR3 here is CASSRGGLTGELFF. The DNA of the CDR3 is TGTGCCAGCAGTAGGGGGGGCCTCACCGGGGAGCTGTTTTTT.

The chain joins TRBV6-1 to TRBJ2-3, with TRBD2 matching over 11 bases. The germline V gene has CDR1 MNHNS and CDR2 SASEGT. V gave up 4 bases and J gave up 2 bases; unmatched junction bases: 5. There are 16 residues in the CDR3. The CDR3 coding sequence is TGTGCCAGCAGTGCCGTAGCGGGGGGGTTCACAGATACGCAGTATTTT. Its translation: CASSAVAGGFTDTQYF.

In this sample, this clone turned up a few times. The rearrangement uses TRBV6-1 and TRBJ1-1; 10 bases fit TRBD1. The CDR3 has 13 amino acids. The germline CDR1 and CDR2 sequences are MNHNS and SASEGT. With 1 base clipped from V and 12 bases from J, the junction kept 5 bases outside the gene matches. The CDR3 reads CASSEVTGQGTFF. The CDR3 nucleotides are TGTGCCAGCAGTGAAGTTACGGGACAGGGGACTTTCTTT.

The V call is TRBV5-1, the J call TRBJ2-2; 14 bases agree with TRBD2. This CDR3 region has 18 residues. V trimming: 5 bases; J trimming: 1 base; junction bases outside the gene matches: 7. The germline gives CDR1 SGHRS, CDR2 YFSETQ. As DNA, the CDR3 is TGCGCCAGCAGAACAGGACTAGCGGGGGGCAAGAACACCGGGGAGCTGTTTTTT. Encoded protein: CASRTGLAGGKNTGELFF.

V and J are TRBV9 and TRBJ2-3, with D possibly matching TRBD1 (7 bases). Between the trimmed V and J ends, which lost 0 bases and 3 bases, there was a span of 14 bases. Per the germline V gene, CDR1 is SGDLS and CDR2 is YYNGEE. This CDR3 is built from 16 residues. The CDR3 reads CASSVGRGRSTDTQYF. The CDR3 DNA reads TGTGCCAGCAGCGTAGGGAGGGGGCGATCTACAGATACGCAGTATTTT.

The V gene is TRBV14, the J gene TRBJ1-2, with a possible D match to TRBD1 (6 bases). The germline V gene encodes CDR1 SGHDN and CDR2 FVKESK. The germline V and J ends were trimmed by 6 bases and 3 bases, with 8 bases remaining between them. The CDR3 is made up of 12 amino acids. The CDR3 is CASRWTDYGYTF. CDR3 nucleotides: TGTGCCAGCAGGTGGACAGACTATGGCTACACCTTC.

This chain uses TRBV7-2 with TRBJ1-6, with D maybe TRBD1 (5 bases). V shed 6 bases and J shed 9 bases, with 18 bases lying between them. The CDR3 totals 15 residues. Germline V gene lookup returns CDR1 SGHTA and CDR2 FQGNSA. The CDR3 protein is CASRAYPGPGSPLHF. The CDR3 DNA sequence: TGTGCCAGCAGAGCTTATCCAGGGCCTGGTTCACCCCTCCACTTT.

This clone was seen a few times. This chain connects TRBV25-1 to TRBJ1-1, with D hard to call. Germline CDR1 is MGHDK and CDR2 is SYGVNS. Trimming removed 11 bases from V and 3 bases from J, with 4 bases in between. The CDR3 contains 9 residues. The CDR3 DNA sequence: TGTGCCCTTGACACTGAAGCTTTCTTT. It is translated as CALDTEAFF.

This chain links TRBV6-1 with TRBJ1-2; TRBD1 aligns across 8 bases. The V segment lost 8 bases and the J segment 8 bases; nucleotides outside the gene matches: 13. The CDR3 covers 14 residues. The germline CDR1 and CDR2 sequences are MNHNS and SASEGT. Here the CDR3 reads CASVPRGRRDGYTF. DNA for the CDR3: TGTGCCAGCGTCCCCAGGGGGCGGAGGGACGGCTACACCTTC.

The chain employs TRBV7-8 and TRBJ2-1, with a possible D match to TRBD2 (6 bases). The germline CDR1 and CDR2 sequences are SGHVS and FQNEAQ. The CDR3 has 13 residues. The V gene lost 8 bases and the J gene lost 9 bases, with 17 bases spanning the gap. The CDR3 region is CASGAGWGVEQFF. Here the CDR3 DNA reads TGTGCCAGCGGGGCAGGGTGGGGGGTTGAGCAGTTCTTC.